Listed below are T cell receptor beta chains from one sample, sequenced in a study of blood T cells in healthy people across ages. TCRdb reanalysed the 5' RACE reads using MiXCR and keeps one entry per CDR3 protein. The sample has fewer than 1,200,000 distinct CDR3 sequences; almost 25% are singletons. The data also belong to a second study, concerning T cells of mothers and their children.

The material sequenced was blood. All receptors derive from a girl aged 2-10 years in good health. The CDR3 runs from the conserved cysteine through the conserved F or W. The D gene is left open where the match is weak. Only part of the rows carry a size: once, few, many, or a class if the clone is expanded.

TRBJ1-3 | . | few | TRBV9 | 14 | TGTGCCAGCAGCGTAGGGTCCACGTTAAACACCATATATTTT | CASSVGSTLNTIYF
TRBJ2-1 | . | . | TRBV29-1 | 14 | TGCAGCTTTCTGAGGGGCGCTGTAGTAAATGAGCAGTTCTTC | CSFLRGAVVNEQFF
TRBJ2-1 | TRBD2 | few | TRBV20-1 | 15 | TGCAGTGCTAGTAATGGCGGGGGAGCCTACAATGAGCAGTTCTTC | CSASNGGGAYNEQFF
TRBJ2-1 | . | . | TRBV28 | 15 | TGTGCCAGCAGCAACAGGGTCTTCCTTCGGGATGAGCAGTTCTTC | CASSNRVFLRDEQFF
TRBJ2-7 | . | . | TRBV29-1 | 13 | TGCAGCGTTGAAGGTGCTACCTCCTACGAGCAGTACTTC | CSVEGATSYEQYF
TRBJ2-1 | . | few | TRBV13 | 14 | TGTGCCACTTCACCTAGAGGCTCCTACAATGAGCAGTTCTTC | CATSPRGSYNEQFF
TRBJ2-5 | . | few | TRBV20-1 | 15 | TGCAGTGCTAGAGATCTAGCGACTACCCAAGAGACCCAGTACTTC | CSARDLATTQETQYF
TRBJ2-2 | TRBD1 | . | TRBV9 | 17 | TGTGCCAGCAGCGCCCCGCGGACAGGGGCTGCCACCGGGGAGCTGTTTTTT | CASSAPRTGAATGELFF
TRBJ1-2 | . | . | TRBV12-3/TRBV12-4 | 13 | TGTGCCAGCAGTGGTCAGACTAACTATGGCTACACCTTC | CASSGQTNYGYTF
TRBJ1-2 | . | few | TRBV20-1 | 12 | TGCAGTGCTACCCGAGGGGGGGGCGGCTACACCTTC | CSATRGGGGYTF
TRBJ2-7 | . | few | TRBV12-3/TRBV12-4 | 14 | TGTGCCAGCAGCGCCCCAAACGTTTACTACGAGCAGTACTTC | CASSAPNVYYEQYF
TRBJ1-2 | . | few | TRBV12-3/TRBV12-4 | 13 | TGTGCCAGCAGTCCGCGGAGAATCTATGGCTACACCTTC | CASSPRRIYGYTF
TRBJ2-3 | TRBD2 | few | TRBV10-3 | 16 | TGTGCCATCAGTGAAATGACTAGCGGGGACACAGATACGCAGTATTTT | CAISEMTSGDTDTQYF
TRBJ2-5 | . | few | TRBV12-3/TRBV12-4 | 13 | TGTGCCAGCGGAATCAGGGGTGGAGAGACCCAGTACTTC | CASGIRGGETQYF